This section outlines one T cell receptor beta chain sequence together with its context. Its antigen is not known. Here immunoSEQ multiplex PCR was the method, and the copy in TCRdb shows in-frame clones only, minus some. The top ten clones hold approximately 5.3% of a sample with some 94,000 clones, approximately 89% of them seen once. The V end was cut by 3 bases, the J end by 1 base, with 12 bases between. Looked up from germline, CDR1 is MNHNS and CDR2 is SASEGT. The CDR3 is 15 amino acids. The record originates from a study of T cell responses to AZD1222 COVID-19 vaccine. Study-wide findings and caveats: Only five or six people who got AZD1222 tested seropositive at baseline. Spike-specific TCR breadth and depth went up after people got two AZD1222 doses. Unmutated regions of variants are reportedly targeted by nearly half of spike-specific TCRs. Clonal diversity was possibly underestimated, and white British individuals and females predominated among donors.

The sequence came from an adult who received the AZD1222 COVID-19 vaccine. The sequencing used peripheral blood, collected 28 days after the second AZD1222 dose. This chain links TRBV6-1 with TRBJ1-1; a weak D match, TRBD1 (6 bases). The CDR3 DNA sequence: TGTGCCAGCAGTGAGCAGGGGACACCGAACACTGAAGCTTTCTTT. Translated, it gives CASSEQGTPNTEAFF.